This T cell receptor (beta chain) was profiled in a study of T cells in tumors after PD-1 blockade. Across the whole study: Treatment was either pembrolizumab 200 mg every 3 weeks or cemiplimab 350 mg every 2 weeks. A subset received ongoing vismodegib 150 mg daily alongside anti-PD-1 therapy.

Tumor or blood genomic DNA was sequenced, with inputs of about 616 ng to 6,004 ng. CDR1 is SGDLS and CDR2 is YYNGEE in the germline V gene. V was pared by 0 bases and J by 4 bases, with 4 bases between. The CDR3 sequence is 12 residues long. Generated by immunoSEQ multiplex PCR, the TCRdb table keeps only in-frame clones and is missing some. The sample records 14,000 or so clones, roughly four fifths being singletons. This receptor was taken from a human donor with basal cell carcinoma. The sequencing here drew on PBMCs, taken after anti-PD-1 treatment. The chain links TRBV9 to TRBJ1-1; no reliable D call. CDR3 residues: CASSVVGTEAFF. CDR3 nucleotides: TGTGCCAGCAGCGTAGTCGGCACTGAAGCTTTCTTT.